The TCR beta chain under discussion was sequenced for a study of CD8+CD57+ T cells in acquired aplastic anemia. The CDR3 is 13 amino acids. V lost 6 bases and J lost 3, with 11 bases in between. Germline CDR1 reads LNHNV; CDR2 reads YYDKDF (reference sequence). CDR3 and TCR beta VDJ profiling relied on a genomic DNA template. TCRdb re-analysed the reads in MiXCR, keeping a single row per CDR3 protein. Among around 250,000 distinct CDR3 sequences, around 60% were seen once, and the ten largest hold approximately 8.2%. This receptor was identified in a human donor with severe aplastic anemia or a healthy control (not recorded which). The chain employs TRBV15 and TRBJ1-1; weak D call: TRBD1 (5 bases). Sequenced: sorted CD4+, CD8+, or CD8+CD57+ T cells (not recorded which) from PBMCs. Here the CDR3 DNA reads TGTGCCACCAGTAGGGACCTATACACTGAAGCTTTCTTT. It yields the protein CATSRDLYTEAFF.